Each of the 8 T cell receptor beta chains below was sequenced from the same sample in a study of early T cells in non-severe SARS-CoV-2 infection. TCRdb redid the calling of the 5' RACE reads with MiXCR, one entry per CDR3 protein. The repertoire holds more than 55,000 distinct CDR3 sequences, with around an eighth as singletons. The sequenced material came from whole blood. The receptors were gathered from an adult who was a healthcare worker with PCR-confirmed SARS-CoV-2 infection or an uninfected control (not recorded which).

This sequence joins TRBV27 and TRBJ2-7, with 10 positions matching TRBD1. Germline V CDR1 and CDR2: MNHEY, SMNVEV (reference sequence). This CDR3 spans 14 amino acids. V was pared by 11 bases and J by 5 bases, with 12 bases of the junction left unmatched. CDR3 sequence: CASRDRGFLDEQYF. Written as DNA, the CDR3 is TGTGCCTCCCGGGACAGGGGTTTCCTCGACGAGCAGTACTTC.

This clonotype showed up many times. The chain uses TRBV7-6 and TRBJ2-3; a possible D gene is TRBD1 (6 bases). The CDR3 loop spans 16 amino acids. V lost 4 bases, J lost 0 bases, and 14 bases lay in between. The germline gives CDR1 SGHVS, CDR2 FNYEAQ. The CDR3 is CASSSRQDSSTDTQYF. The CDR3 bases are TGTGCCAGCAGCTCTCGACAGGACTCTAGCACAGATACGCAGTATTTT. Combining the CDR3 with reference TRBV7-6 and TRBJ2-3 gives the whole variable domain GAGVSQSPRYKVTKRGQDVALRCDPISGHVSLYWYRQALGQGPEFLTYFNYEAQQDKSGLPNDRFSAERPEGSISTLTIQRTEQRDSAMYRCASSSRQDSSTDTQYFGPGTRLTVL.

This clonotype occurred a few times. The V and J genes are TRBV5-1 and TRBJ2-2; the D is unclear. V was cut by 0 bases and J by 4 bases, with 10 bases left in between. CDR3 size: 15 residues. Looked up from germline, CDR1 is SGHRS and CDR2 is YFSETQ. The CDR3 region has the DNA TGCGCCAGCAGCTTGGAAGGGTCGCCCACCGGGGAGCTGTTTTTT. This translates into CASSLEGSPTGELFF.

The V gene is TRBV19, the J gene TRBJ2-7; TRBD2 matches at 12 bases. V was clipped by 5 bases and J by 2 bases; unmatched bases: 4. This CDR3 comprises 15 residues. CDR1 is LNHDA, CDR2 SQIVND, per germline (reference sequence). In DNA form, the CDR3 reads TGTGCCAGTAGTTTTACTAGCGGGGGGACCTACGAGCAGTACTTC. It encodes CASSFTSGGTYEQYF.

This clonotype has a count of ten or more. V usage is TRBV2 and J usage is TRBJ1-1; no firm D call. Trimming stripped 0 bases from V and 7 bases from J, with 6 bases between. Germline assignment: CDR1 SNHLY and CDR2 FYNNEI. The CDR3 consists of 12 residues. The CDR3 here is CASSEAWGEAFF. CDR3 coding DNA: TGTGCCAGCAGTGAAGCGTGGGGTGAAGCTTTCTTT.

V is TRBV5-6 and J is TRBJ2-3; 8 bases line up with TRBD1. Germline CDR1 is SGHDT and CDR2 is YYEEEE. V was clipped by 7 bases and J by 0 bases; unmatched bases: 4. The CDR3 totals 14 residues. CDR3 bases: TGTGCCAGCCGGGACAGGTTTAGCACAGATACGCAGTATTTT. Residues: CASRDRFSTDTQYF. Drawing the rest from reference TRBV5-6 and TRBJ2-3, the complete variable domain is DAGVTQSPTHLIKTRGQQVTLRCSPKSGHDTVSWYQQALGQGPQFIFQYYEEEERQRGNFPDRFSGHQFPNYSSELNVNALLLGDSALYLCASRDRFSTDTQYFGPGTRLTVL.

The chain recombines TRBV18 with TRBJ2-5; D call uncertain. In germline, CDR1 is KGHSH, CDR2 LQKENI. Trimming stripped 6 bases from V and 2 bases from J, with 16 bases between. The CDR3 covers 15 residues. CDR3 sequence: CASSDEKGWQETQYF. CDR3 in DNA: TGTGCCAGCTCCGACGAGAAAGGTTGGCAAGAGACCCAGTACTTC.

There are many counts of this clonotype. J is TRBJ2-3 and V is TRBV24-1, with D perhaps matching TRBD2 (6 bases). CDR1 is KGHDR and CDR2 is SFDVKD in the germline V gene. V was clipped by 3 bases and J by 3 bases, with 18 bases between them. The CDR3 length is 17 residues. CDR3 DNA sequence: TGTGCCACCAGTGATCCCCAGGGAGGTTTTGGAACAGATACGCAGTATTTT. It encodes CATSDPQGGFGTDTQYF.